The next 28 T cell receptor beta chains were all read from a single sample in a study of T cells expressing NK-cell markers. Following a re-call of the 5' RACE reads, TCRdb has one entry per CDR3 protein and lacks DNA. The specimen's table records 350,000 to 400,000 distinct CDR3 sequences. The specimen was blood T cells: a sorted CD56 or NKG2C T cell subset, CD4+ or CD8+ T cells, or bulk PBMC T cells (not recorded which). The origin of the receptors is a woman in her fifties or sixties in good health.

The chain recombines TRBV14 with TRBJ2-7. Germline V gives CDR1 SGHDN, CDR2 FVKESK. The CDR3 runs to 13 residues. CDR3 residues: CASSQGLIYEQYF.

The chain has TRBV19 and TRBJ2-3; TCRdb's assignment of TRBD1 cannot be checked, as there is no DNA. The CDR3 has 15 amino acids. Germline CDR1 LNHDA, CDR2 SQIVND (reference sequence). The CDR3 here is CASSSGQGQTDTQYF.

V is TRBV5-1 and J is TRBJ2-2; the TCRdb D gene call, TRBD2, has no DNA to confirm it. Per the germline V gene, CDR1 is SGHRS and CDR2 is YFSETQ. CDR3 length equals 15 residues. The CDR3 here is CASSFEGGLSGELFF.

J is TRBJ2-3 and V is TRBV15. The CDR3 has 16 residues. In germline, CDR1 is LNHNV, CDR2 YYDKDF (reference sequence). CDR3 amino acids: CATSRELAARTATQYF. The full variable domain, its missing parts supplied by reference TRBV15 and TRBJ2-3, is DAMVIQNPRYQVTQFGKPVTLSCSQTLNHNVMYWYQQKSSQAPKLLFHYYDKDFNNEADTPDNFQSRRPNTSFCFLDIRSPGLGDTAMYLCATSRELAARTATQYFGPGTRLTVL.

The chain carries TRBV9 and TRBJ2-7; no DNA is available, so the TRBD2 call from TCRdb remains unchecked. Germline CDR1 and CDR2: SGDLS and YYNGEE. CDR3 length: 14 residues. The CDR3 here is CASSSGTSGIEQYF.

The chain links TRBV28 to TRBJ1-2; no DNA is available, so the TRBD1 call from TCRdb remains unchecked. CDR3 size: 14 residues. Germline-derived CDR1 and CDR2 are MDHEN and SYDVKM. CDR3 protein: CASGEGGLSDGYTF.

The chain links TRBV5-6 to TRBJ2-7; TCRdb proposes TRBD1, but this gene call is untestable without DNA. The CDR3 loop spans 13 amino acids. Germline assignment: CDR1 SGHDT and CDR2 YYEEEE. CDR3: CASSPSRGYEQYF.

This sequence joins TRBV20-1 and TRBJ2-1; checking the TCRdb D call of TRBD1 is not possible without DNA. The CDR3 is 17 residues long. The germline gives CDR1 DFQATT, CDR2 SNEGSKA (reference sequence). This CDR3 reads CSARHRGLPPEYNEQFF.

The gene calls are TRBV7-2 and TRBJ2-3; TCRdb indicates TRBD2, and absent DNA this call remains unverified. The CDR3 sequence is 16 residues long. CDR1 is SGHTA and CDR2 is FQGNSA in the germline V gene. CDR3 region: CASRADVAGVPDTQYF.

The chain recombines TRBV5-6 with TRBJ2-3; with no DNA, the TCRdb D assignment of TRBD2 cannot be verified. The CDR3 length is 17 residues. Per germline, CDR1 SGHDT and CDR2 YYEEEE. CDR3 protein: CASSLVLAGLSTDTQYF.

CDR3 in amino acids: CSVEYRARNIQYF. The gene calls are TRBV29-1 and TRBJ2-4; the TCRdb D gene call, TRBD1, has no DNA to confirm it. In germline, CDR1 is SQVTM, CDR2 ANQGSEA. The CDR3 covers 13 residues.

The gene calls are TRBV18 and TRBJ2-5. Germline assignment: CDR1 KGHSH and CDR2 LQKENI. The CDR3 length is 13 residues. The chain's CDR3 is CASSPGQEATQYF.

This chain connects TRBV20-1 to TRBJ2-5; absent DNA, TCRdb's TRBD1 call cannot be checked. This CDR3 region has 15 residues. From germline, CDR1 is DFQATT and CDR2 SNEGSKA (reference sequence). The CDR3 spells CSASPSTTGGETQYF.

CDR3 sequence reads: CSAGGAKGNYGYTF. The V gene is TRBV20-1, the J gene TRBJ1-2; the D gene TCRdb calls, TRBD1, cannot be checked with no DNA. The CDR3 is 14 residues long. Germline V CDR1 and CDR2: DFQATT, SNEGSKA (reference sequence).

V gene TRBV18 combines with J gene TRBJ2-5. CDR3 size: 14 residues. Germline CDR1 KGHSH, CDR2 LQKENI. The CDR3 here is CASLRSGVQETQYF.

The J gene is TRBJ2-5, the V gene TRBV28; TCRdb selects TRBD2, and the lack of DNA leaves this call unchecked. Germline assignment: CDR1 MDHEN and CDR2 SYDVKM. The CDR3 is made up of 15 amino acids. CDR3: CASSSEGTRQETQYF.

This CDR3 reads CASKGRFLAVKFF. J is TRBJ2-1 and V is TRBV6-1; TCRdb reports TRBD2, a call that lacks DNA to check it against. The CDR3 consists of 13 residues. Germline CDR1 and CDR2: MNHNS and SASEGT.

This chain links TRBV20-1 with TRBJ2-7. This CDR3 region has 14 residues. The V gene's germline CDR1 is DFQATT and CDR2 SNEGSKA (reference sequence). The CDR3 is CSAWLSSSSDEQYF.

The V call is TRBV6-5, the J call TRBJ1-1. Germline V lookup: CDR1 MNHEY, CDR2 SVGAGI. The CDR3 spans 14 residues. CDR3 region: CASRLGGINTEAFF.

The chain couples TRBV25-1 to TRBJ2-2; no DNA is available, so the TRBD1 call from TCRdb remains unchecked. Germline CDR1 MGHDK, CDR2 SYGVNS. CDR3 length: 16 residues. The CDR3 is CASSVGTGTNTGELFF.

The V call is TRBV14, the J call TRBJ2-3; TCRdb indicates TRBD1, and absent DNA this call remains unverified. The CDR3 consists of 14 residues. Germline CDR1 is SGHDN and CDR2 is FVKESK. The CDR3 protein is CASSRRHRADTQYF.

CDR3 amino acids: CASSQDLNSADYNEQFF. V usage is TRBV4-1 and J usage is TRBJ2-1. The germline gives CDR1 MGHRA, CDR2 YSYEKL. The length of the CDR3 is 17 residues.

The chain employs TRBV5-1 and TRBJ1-2. There are 13 residues in the CDR3. In germline, CDR1 is SGHRS, CDR2 YFSETQ. The CDR3 sequence: CASSLAPVYGYTF.

The V call is TRBV4-1, the J call TRBJ2-3; TCRdb designates TRBD1, a call that cannot be tested without DNA. CDR3 length: 13 residues. Germline V CDR1 and CDR2: MGHRA, YSYEKL. CDR3 sequence reads: CASSQGDGNTQYF.

V and J are TRBV24-1 and TRBJ1-5. Germline values: CDR1 KGHDR, CDR2 SFDVKD. There are 16 residues in the CDR3. CDR3 amino acids: CATSDLGTERISPQHF.

CDR3: CASSMATGDTEAFF. This chain links TRBV18 with TRBJ1-1; TCRdb picks TRBD1, but there is no DNA to check that call. The germline V gene encodes CDR1 KGHSH and CDR2 LQKENI. CDR3 size: 14 residues.

The chain carries TRBV25-1 and TRBJ2-2; TCRdb's D call of TRBD2 is untestable without DNA. The length of the CDR3 is 15 residues. Germline loops: CDR1 MGHDK, CDR2 SYGVNS. CDR3: CASGRNSGSTGELFF.

The chain has TRBV6-2 or TRBV6-3 and TRBJ1-1. The CDR3 has 14 residues. Per the germline V gene, CDR1 is MNHEY and CDR2 is SVGEGT. CDR3: CASSYGIEAIEAFF.